This T cell receptor beta chain is drawn from a study of beta chain features in type 1 diabetes. Study results and limitations: Whether HLA type affects TCRB rearrangement stayed undetermined in the present work. Type 1 diabetes patients showed a moderate but significant shortening of TCRB CDR3s in all four CD4+ subsets. The cDNA sequencing approach could over-represent high-TCR-expressing cells.

The CDR3 contains 14 residues. Trimming removed 2 bases from V and 1 base from J, with 8 bases in between. CDR1 and CDR2 (germline): KGHSH, LQKENI. Every bit of the isolated RNA underwent reverse transcription, so sequencing read expressed TCRB transcripts. The study sequenced naive, central memory and regulatory T cell samples to an average of about 3.5 million reads. Clones were sequenced by immunoSEQ multiplex PCR, and TCRdb holds only the in-frame ones, with some missing. The table has 300,000 to 350,000 clones, approximately 13% seen once. CD4+ naive, central memory, regulatory and stem cell-like memory cells were sorted via CD45RO/CCR7/CD25/CD127/CD95/CD27. As for this clone: Its antigen is unknown. The sample has other DNA sequences that encode this CDR3 too.

This sequence originates from a woman in her late teens or twenties with type 1 diabetes. V and J are TRBV18 and TRBJ1-1; weak D call: TRBD1 (5 bases). Source material: naive CD4+ T cells from blood. The CDR3 DNA follows: TGTGCCAGCTCACCAGGGGCCGCGAACACTGAAGCTTTCTTT. This translates into CASSPGAANTEAFF.